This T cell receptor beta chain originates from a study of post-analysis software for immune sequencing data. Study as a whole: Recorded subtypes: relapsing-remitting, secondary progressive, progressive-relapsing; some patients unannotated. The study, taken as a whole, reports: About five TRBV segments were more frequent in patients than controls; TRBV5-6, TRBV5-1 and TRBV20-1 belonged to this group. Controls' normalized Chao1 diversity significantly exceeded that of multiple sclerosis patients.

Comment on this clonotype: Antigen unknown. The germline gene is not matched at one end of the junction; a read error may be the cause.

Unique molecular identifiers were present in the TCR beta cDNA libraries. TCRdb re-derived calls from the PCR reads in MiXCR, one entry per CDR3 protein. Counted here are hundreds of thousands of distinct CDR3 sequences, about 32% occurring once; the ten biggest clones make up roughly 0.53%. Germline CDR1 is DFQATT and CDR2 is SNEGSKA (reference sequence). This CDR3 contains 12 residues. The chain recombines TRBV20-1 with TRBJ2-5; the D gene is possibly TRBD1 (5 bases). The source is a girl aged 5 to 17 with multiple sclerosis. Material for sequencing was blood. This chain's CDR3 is CSGLGHQETQYF. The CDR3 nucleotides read TGCAGTGGCCTAGGACACCAGGAGACCCAGTACTTC.